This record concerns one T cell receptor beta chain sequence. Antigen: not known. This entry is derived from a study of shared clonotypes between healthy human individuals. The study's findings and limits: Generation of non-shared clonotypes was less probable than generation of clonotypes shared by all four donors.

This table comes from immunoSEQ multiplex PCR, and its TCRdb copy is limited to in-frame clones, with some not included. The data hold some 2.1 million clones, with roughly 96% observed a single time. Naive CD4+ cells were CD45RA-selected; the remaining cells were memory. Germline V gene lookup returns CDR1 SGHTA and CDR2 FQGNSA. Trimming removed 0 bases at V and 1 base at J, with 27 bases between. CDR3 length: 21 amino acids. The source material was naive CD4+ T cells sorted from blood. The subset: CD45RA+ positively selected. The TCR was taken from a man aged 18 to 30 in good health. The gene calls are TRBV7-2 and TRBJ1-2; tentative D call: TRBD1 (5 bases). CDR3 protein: CASSLARGPPRNRGDNYGYTF. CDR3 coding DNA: TGTGCCAGCAGCTTAGCGCGAGGGCCACCCCGAAACCGAGGGGATAACTATGGCTACACCTTC.